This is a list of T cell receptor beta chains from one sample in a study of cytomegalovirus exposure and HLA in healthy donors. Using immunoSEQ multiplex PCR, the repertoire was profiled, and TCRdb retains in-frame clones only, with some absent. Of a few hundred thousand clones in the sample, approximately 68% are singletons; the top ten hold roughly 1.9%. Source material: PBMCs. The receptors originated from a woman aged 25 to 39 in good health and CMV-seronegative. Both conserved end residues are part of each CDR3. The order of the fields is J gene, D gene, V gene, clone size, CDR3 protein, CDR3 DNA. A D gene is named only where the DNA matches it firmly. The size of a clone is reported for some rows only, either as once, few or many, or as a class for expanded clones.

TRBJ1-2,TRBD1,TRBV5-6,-,CASSLVDREIGGYTF,TGTGCCAGCAGCTTGGTCGACAGGGAAATAGGTGGCTACACCTTC
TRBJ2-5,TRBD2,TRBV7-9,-,CASSLGSGRPETQYF,TGTGCCAGCAGCTTGGGAAGCGGGAGGCCAGAGACCCAGTACTTC
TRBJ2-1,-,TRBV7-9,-,CASLRWGDNEQFF,TGTGCCAGCCTCAGGTGGGGGGACAATGAGCAGTTCTTC
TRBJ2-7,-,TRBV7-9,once,CASSPRPRYEQYF,TGTGCCAGCAGCCCTAGACCGCGCTACGAGCAGTACTTC
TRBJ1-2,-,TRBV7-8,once,CASSQNQGPGGYTF,TGTGCCAGCAGCCAAAATCAGGGTCCGGGTGGCTACACCTTC
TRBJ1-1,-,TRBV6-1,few,CASRGRGGGEAFF,TGTGCCAGCAGGGGACGAGGGGGGGGAGAAGCTTTCTTT
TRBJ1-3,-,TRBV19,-,CASSGDFVSGNTIYF,TGTGCCAGTAGTGGGGACTTTGTCTCTGGAAACACCATATATTTT
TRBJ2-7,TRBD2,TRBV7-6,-,CASSPVAGGPSDEQYF,TGTGCCAGCAGCCCCGTAGCGGGAGGGCCCTCGGACGAGCAGTACTTC
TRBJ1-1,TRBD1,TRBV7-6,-,CASSQIGTGEVGAFF,TGTGCCAGCAGCCAAATCGGGACAGGGGAGGTAGGAGCTTTCTTT
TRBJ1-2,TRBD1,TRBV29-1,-,CSVHRTGSYGYTF,TGCAGCGTCCACCGGACAGGGTCCTATGGCTACACCTTC
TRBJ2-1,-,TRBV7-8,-,CASSLVANPYNEQFF,TGTGCCAGCAGCTTAGTAGCCAACCCGTACAATGAGCAGTTCTTC
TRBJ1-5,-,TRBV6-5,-,CASSERRSTQPQHF,TGTGCCAGCAGTGAACGCAGGTCTACTCAGCCCCAGCATTTT
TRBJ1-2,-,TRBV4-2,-,CASTKLRQGLYGYTF,TGTGCCAGCACCAAGTTACGGCAGGGACTCTATGGCTACACCTTC
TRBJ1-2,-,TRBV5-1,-,CASSLGPYGYTF,TGCGCCAGCAGCTTGGGGCCCTATGGCTACACCTTC
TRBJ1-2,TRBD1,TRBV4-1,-,CASSQTGVGYTF,TGCGCCAGCAGCCAAACAGGGGTTGGCTACACCTTC
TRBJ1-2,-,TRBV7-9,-,CASSKPGDGYTF,TGTGCCAGCAGCAAACCGGGGGATGGCTACACCTTC
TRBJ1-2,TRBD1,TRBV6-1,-,CASRGTGVNGYTF,TGTGCCAGCAGGGGGACAGGGGTGAATGGCTACACCTTC
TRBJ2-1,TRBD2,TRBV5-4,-,CASSAGLAGGPREQFF,TGTGCCAGCAGCGCTGGACTAGCGGGAGGTCCACGCGAGCAGTTCTTC
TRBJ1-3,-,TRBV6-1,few,CASSRDMEDTIYF,TGTGCCAGCAGCAGGGACATGGAGGACACCATATATTTT
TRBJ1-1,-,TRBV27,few,CASSPGTLEEAFF,TGTGCCAGCAGTCCGGGGACTCTCGAGGAAGCTTTCTTT
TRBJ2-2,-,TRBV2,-,CASGLAGRSTGELFF,TGTGCCAGCGGGCTGGCAGGGAGGTCCACCGGGGAGCTGTTTTTT
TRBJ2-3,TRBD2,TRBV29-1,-,CSVEVSGFTDTQYF,TGCAGCGTTGAGGTTAGCGGGTTCACAGATACGCAGTATTTT
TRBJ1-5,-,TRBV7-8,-,CASSREGTQPQHF,TGTGCCAGCAGCCGGGAGGGTACTCAGCCCCAGCATTTT
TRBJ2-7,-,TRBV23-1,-,CASSHSQAPWFRPYEQYF,TGCGCCAGCAGCCATAGTCAGGCCCCTTGGTTTCGGCCTTACGAGCAGTACTTC
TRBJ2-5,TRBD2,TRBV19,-,CASSILAGGPQETQYF,TGTGCCAGTAGTATACTTGCGGGGGGGCCCCAAGAGACCCAGTACTTC
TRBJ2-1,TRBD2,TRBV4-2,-,CASSHAAAPRAGDEQFF,TGTGCCAGCAGCCACGCCGCGGCCCCTCGCGCGGGGGATGAGCAGTTCTTC
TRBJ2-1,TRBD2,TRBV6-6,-,CASSPDLAGYNEQFF,TGTGCCAGCAGTCCCGACCTAGCGGGGTACAATGAGCAGTTCTTC
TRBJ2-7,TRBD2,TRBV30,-,CAWSEAGGSYEQYF,TGTGCCTGGAGTGAAGCGGGAGGGTCCTACGAGCAGTACTTC
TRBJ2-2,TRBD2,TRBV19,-,CASIPARLAGGIANTGELFF,TGTGCCAGTATACCAGCCCGGCTAGCGGGGGGGATAGCGAACACCGGGGAGCTGTTTTTT
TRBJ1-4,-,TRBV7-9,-,CASSPKGVQSNEKLFF,TGTGCCAGCAGCCCGAAGGGGGTTCAATCTAATGAAAAACTGTTTTTT
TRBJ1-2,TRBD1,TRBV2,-,CASSPDRVSPVNGYTF,TGTGCCAGCAGTCCCGACAGGGTGTCCCCCGTGAATGGCTACACCTTC
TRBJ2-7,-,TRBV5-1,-,CASSLHRDYPYEQYF,TGCGCCAGCAGCTTGCACCGAGACTACCCCTACGAGCAGTACTTC
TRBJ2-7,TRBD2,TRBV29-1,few,CSYRPMGGESYEQYF,TGCAGCTATCGTCCCATGGGGGGGGAATCCTACGAGCAGTACTTC
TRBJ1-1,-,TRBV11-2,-,CASSLGGPNTEAFF,TGTGCCAGCAGCTTAGGGGGCCCAAACACTGAAGCTTTCTTT
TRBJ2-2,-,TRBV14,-,CASSQQGFTGELFF,TGTGCCAGCAGCCAACAGGGTTTCACCGGGGAGCTGTTTTTT